Below are 2 T cell receptor beta chains sequenced from a single sample in a study of blood T cell repertoires in COVID-19. The repertoire was sequenced with immunoSEQ multiplex PCR; TCRdb's copy has only in-frame clones and lacks some. The sample holds 100,000 to 150,000 clones, 84% seen once. Sequencing input: peripheral blood. The source of these receptors is an elderly woman with acute or convalescent COVID-19.

The chain recombines TRBV9 with TRBJ1-5; the D gene is possibly TRBD1 (6 bases). This CDR3 contains 13 residues. In germline, CDR1 is SGDLS, CDR2 YYNGEE. Trimming left V 3 bases short and J 9 bases short, with 13 bases between. The DNA of the CDR3 is TGTGCCAGCAGCGCCAAAGGGGGAAGGCCCCAGCATTTT. Amino acids: CASSAKGGRPQHF.

The chain links TRBV2 to TRBJ1-5; a weak D match, TRBD1 (6 bases). Trimming took 6 bases from V and 2 from J, leaving 14 bases between them. This CDR3 has 15 amino acids. CDR1 and CDR2 (germline): SNHLY, FYNNEI. The CDR3 spells CASRTDRWGNQPQHF. Here the CDR3 DNA reads TGTGCCAGCAGAACAGACAGGTGGGGCAATCAGCCCCAGCATTTT.